The sequence of this TCR beta chain was determined in a study of blood T cell repertoires in COVID-19. The wider study: Collection of acute and convalescent COVID-19 samples took place in the United States, Italy and Spain. Sources were T cells, B-cell-depleted T cells, or PBMCs; the material itself was cDNA or gDNA.

Original processing methods: Amplification of reference gene primers provided the estimated nucleated cell counts. Sequenced by immunoSEQ multiplex PCR; TCRdb stores in-frame clones only, minus some. From that table come the V and J calls and clone size; the DNA was used to work out D and trimming. The table has 75,000 to 90,000 clones, roughly 80% seen once. The CDR3 runs to 15 residues. The V gene's germline CDR1 is MDHEN and CDR2 SYDVKM. Trimming cost V 6 bases and J 0 bases; bases outside gene matches: 5. The TCR was taken from a man aged 80 or over with active or convalescent COVID-19. Sequencing used peripheral blood. The chain has TRBV28 and TRBJ2-1; 7 nucleotides align to TRBD1. For the CDR3, the DNA is TGTGCCAGCAGACGACAGGGTAACTCCTACAATGAGCAGTTCTTC. It codes for CASRRQGNSYNEQFF.